The T cell receptor (beta chain) described here comes from a study of graft-versus-host responses after intestinal transplantation. Data came from immunoSEQ multiplex PCR; TCRdb stores just in-frame clones and leaves some out. The sample consists of 65,000 to 85,000 clones, around 90% of them appearing once. This TCR was sampled from a human patient who received an intestinal transplant, so some T cells may come from the graft donor. Material: bone marrow, obtained roughly 110 weeks after intestinal transplantation.

CDR3 coding DNA: TGTGCCAGCAGCGCCCCTAGTCGGGGGAATGAGCAGTTCTTC. Protein: CASSAPSRGNEQFF. J is TRBJ2-1 and V is TRBV9; maybe TRBD2 (6 bases). The CDR3 sequence is 14 residues long. V was pared by 3 bases and J by 7 bases, with 14 bases between. Germline V CDR1 and CDR2: SGDLS, YYNGEE.